The 29 T cell receptor beta chains presented below share a single source sample, sequenced in a study of T cell repertoires in cytomegalovirus infection. TCRdb used MiXCR to reprocess the reads, holding one entry per CDR3 protein. This table has 680,000 or so distinct CDR3 sequences, around a third appearing once. No antigen has been identified for these receptors. The specimen was cultured PBMCs, collected from culture after CMV antigen stimulation. These receptors originate from a human donor in good health (CMV status not recorded). Some clones in this sample may be carry-over from other donors' samples.

This clonotype was picked up one time. The chain joins TRBV25-1 to TRBJ1-2; 8 bases line up with TRBD1. Unmatched junction bases numbered 8, after V lost 5 bases and J lost 6 bases. Germline V gene lookup returns CDR1 MGHDK and CDR2 SYGVNS. The CDR3 is 14 residues long. The CDR3 DNA sequence: TGTGCCAGCAGTCCCCGCGACAGGGGAAATGGCTACACCTTC. Encoded protein: CASSPRDRGNGYTF.

This clonotype was observed at least ten times. The genes are TRBV11-2 and TRBJ2-3; TRBD2 might be the D (5 bases). This CDR3 has 15 residues. Germline-derived CDR1 and CDR2 are SGHAT and FQNNGV. V lost 5 bases and J 2 bases, leaving 14 bases between the germline ends. The CDR3 DNA reads TGTGCCAGCAGCGCCGGGGATTTCCCCACAGATACGCAGTATTTT. As protein: CASSAGDFPTDTQYF. Drawing the rest from reference TRBV11-2 and TRBJ2-3, the complete variable domain is EAGVAQSPRYKIIEKRQSVAFWCNPISGHATLYWYQQILGQGPKLLIQFQNNGVVDDSQLPKDRFSAERLKGVDSTLKIQPAKLEDSAVYLCASSAGDFPTDTQYFGPGTRLTVL.

The chain joins TRBV12-3 or TRBV12-4 to TRBJ1-2, with 8 bases matching TRBD1. Trimming at V came to 2 bases and at J to 10 bases, leaving 3 bases not matched to a gene. This CDR3 region has 12 residues. The CDR3: CASSLLTGDYTF. The CDR3 nucleotides read TGTGCCAGCAGTTTACTGACAGGGGACTACACCTTC.

This clonotype was counted between two and nine times. The rearrangement joins TRBV7-2 to TRBJ2-2; D uncertain. Trimming removed 3 bases from V and 1 base from J, with 12 bases in between. The CDR3 sequence is 16 residues long. Germline V gene sequence: CDR1 SGHTA, CDR2 FQGNSA. The CDR3 DNA is TGTGCCAGCAGCTTGAATTCCCTTGAGAACACCGGGGAGCTGTTTTTT. Translation: CASSLNSLENTGELFF.

As to this clonotype: A much larger clone lies a single base off, so this may be a read error. V is TRBV7-8 and J is TRBJ1-1; 7 bases agree with TRBD1. CDR3 length equals 14 residues. The V segment lost 8 bases and the J segment 1 base; nucleotides outside the gene matches: 7. Germline-derived CDR1 and CDR2 are SGHVS and FQNEAQ. CDR3 coding DNA: TGTGCCAGCGGCCCGTGGACAGGGAACACTGAAGCTTTCTTT. Residues: CASGPWTGNTEAFF.

This clonotype was recorded a few times. The chain joins TRBV12-3 or TRBV12-4 to TRBJ2-5; the match to TRBD1 covers 10 bases. The V segment lost 4 bases and the J segment 4 bases; nucleotides outside the gene matches: 3. This CDR3 spans 14 amino acids. The CDR3 DNA sequence: TGTGCCAGCAGTTGGGACAGGGGTGTAGAGACCCAGTACTTC. It is translated as CASSWDRGVETQYF.

The chain links TRBV12-3 or TRBV12-4 to TRBJ1-2; D ambiguous. The CDR3 loop spans 13 amino acids. V dropped 3 bases and J dropped 10 bases, with 15 bases sitting between them. The CDR3 loop reads CASSFSVRTTYTF. CDR3 DNA: TGTGCCAGCAGTTTTTCGGTCCGTACCACCTACACCTTC.

The J gene is TRBJ2-7, the V gene TRBV20-1; 7 bases align to TRBD1. The length of the CDR3 is 13 residues. CDR1 is DFQATT, CDR2 SNEGSKA, per germline (reference sequence). Trimming removed 6 bases from V and 5 bases from J; junction bases left unmatched: 10. The CDR3 bases are TGCAGTGCGGGGACAGCACCCCTCCACGAGCAGTACTTC. The encoded protein is CSAGTAPLHEQYF.

This clonotype was seen more than once but under ten times. The rearrangement joins TRBV11-2 to TRBJ2-3; TRBD2 aligns across 12 bases. V dropped 5 bases and J dropped 0; count of bases not matched to a gene: 6. The germline V gene encodes CDR1 SGHAT and CDR2 FQNNGV. The CDR3 contains 17 residues. The CDR3 loop reads CASSLAGGRSSTDTQYF. The CDR3, as DNA: TGTGCCAGCAGCCTAGCGGGGGGGCGATCTAGCACAGATACGCAGTATTTT.

Here the CDR3 reads CASSGSRRGQRAYEQYF. The CDR3 DNA follows: TGTGCCAGCAGTGGATCGCGGAGGGGACAGAGAGCCTACGAGCAGTACTTC. The gene calls are TRBV6-1 and TRBJ2-7; D is possibly TRBD1 (7 bases). V dropped 4 bases and J dropped 2 bases, with 21 bases sitting between them. Per germline, CDR1 MNHNS and CDR2 SASEGT. The CDR3 sequence is 17 residues long.

The genes are TRBV29-1 and TRBJ2-1, with 10 bases identical to TRBD1. V gave up 4 bases and J gave up 7 bases; unmatched junction bases: 10. Germline V gene lookup returns CDR1 SQVTM and CDR2 ANQGSEA. The CDR3 is 15 residues long. The CDR3 loop is CSVAEPGQGFNEQFF. CDR3 sequence (DNA): TGCAGCGTTGCCGAACCGGGACAGGGGTTTAATGAGCAGTTCTTC.

This clonotype has a handful of counts. The V gene is TRBV12-3 or TRBV12-4, the J gene TRBJ2-1, with a possible D match to TRBD2 (5 bases). The V gene lost 5 bases and the J gene lost 6 bases, with 11 bases spanning the gap. The CDR3 totals 13 residues. This chain's CDR3 is CASSILGPNEQFF. DNA for the CDR3: TGTGCCAGCAGTATACTAGGGCCCAATGAGCAGTTCTTC.

The chain recombines TRBV6-2 or TRBV6-3 with TRBJ2-1; D ambiguous. Germline CDR1 MNHEY, CDR2 SVGEGT. Between the trimmed V and J ends, which lost 4 bases and 7 bases, there was a span of 11 bases. This CDR3 region has 13 residues. CDR3 DNA sequence: TGTGCCAGCAGTTGGGTAACCGAGAATGAGCAGTTCTTC. It yields the protein CASSWVTENEQFF.

This clonotype was picked up a small number of times. The rearrangement links TRBV7-2 to TRBJ2-1; D remains unclear. CDR1 is SGHTA, CDR2 FQGNSA, per germline. With 0 bases removed from V and 6 bases from J, the gap between germline ends came to 12 bases. CDR3 length: 15 residues. In nucleotides, the CDR3 is TGTGCCAGCAGCTTAGCGAGGCTAGGTAGCAATGAGCAGTTCTTC. This sequence encodes CASSLARLGSNEQFF.

Only a few counts were recorded for this clonotype. This chain joins TRBV7-6 and TRBJ2-2; D gene ambiguous. This CDR3 is built from 15 residues. The V gene's germline CDR1 is SGHVS and CDR2 FNYEAQ. Trimming stripped 5 bases from V and 8 bases from J, with 18 bases between. The CDR3 nucleotides read TGTGCCAGCAGCCCCCAAACGCTATCGTCTGGGGAGCTGTTTTTT. Protein sequence: CASSPQTLSSGELFF.

The sample holds one count of this clonotype. V usage is TRBV7-1 and J usage is TRBJ2-7, with D hard to call. TRBV7-1 qualifies as an ORF whose function is uncertain. Between the trimmed V and J ends, which lost 3 bases and 7 bases, there was a span of 10 bases. There are 12 residues in the CDR3. CDR3 residues: CASSSQLGEQYF. The DNA of the CDR3 is TGTGCCAGCAGCTCCCAACTTGGTGAGCAGTACTTC.

This sequence joins TRBV19 and TRBJ2-5; possibly TRBD1 or TRBD2 for D (5 bases each). The germline V gene has CDR1 LNHDA and CDR2 SQIVND (reference sequence). Trimming took 5 bases from V and 5 from J, leaving 12 bases between them. CDR3 size: 13 residues. The CDR3, as DNA: TGTGCCAGTAGTGAGGGGAGTGATGAGACCCAGTACTTC. Its translation is CASSEGSDETQYF.

At least ten counts were recorded for this clonotype. CDR3 protein: CASSPQVGGNTEAFF. CDR3 DNA: TGTGCCAGCAGCCCCCAAGTGGGGGGGAACACTGAAGCTTTCTTT. The chain recombines TRBV7-2 with TRBJ1-1; the D gene is possibly TRBD1 (5 bases). V lost 5 bases to trimming and J lost 1 base, with 14 bases between them. This CDR3 contains 15 residues. Germline CDR1 SGHTA, CDR2 FQGNSA.

The chain employs TRBV11-2 and TRBJ2-3, with 15 bases aligning to TRBD2. The CDR3 spans 17 residues. Germline CDR1 and CDR2: SGHAT and FQNNGV. Trimming at V came to 5 bases and at J to 5 bases, leaving 8 bases not matched to a gene. The CDR3, as DNA: TGTGCCAGCAGCCACCAGGGACTAGCGGGAGGAAAAGATACGCAGTATTTT. This sequence encodes CASSHQGLAGGKDTQYF. Together with reference TRBV11-2 and TRBJ2-3, the CDR3 gives the full variable domain: EAGVAQSPRYKIIEKRQSVAFWCNPISGHATLYWYQQILGQGPKLLIQFQNNGVVDDSQLPKDRFSAERLKGVDSTLKIQPAKLEDSAVYLCASSHQGLAGGKDTQYFGPGTRLTVL.

This clonotype was seen a few times. The V call is TRBV6-2 or TRBV6-3, the J call TRBJ2-1; 14 bases fit TRBD2. The germline V gene has CDR1 MNHEY and CDR2 SVGEGT. J was trimmed by 2 bases and V by 5 bases; bases with no gene match: 2. CDR3 size: 16 residues. The CDR3: CASSRLAGGAYNEQFF. CDR3 DNA: TGTGCCAGCAGTCGACTAGCGGGAGGGGCCTACAATGAGCAGTTCTTC.

This chain links TRBV19 with TRBJ2-1; TRBD1 aligns across 7 bases. Germline CDR1 reads LNHDA; CDR2 reads SQIVND (reference sequence). The V gene end was trimmed by 4 bases and the J gene end by 0 bases; junction bases not matched to a gene: 9. This CDR3 is 17 amino acids long. CDR3 sequence (DNA): TGTGCCAGTAGTACCGGGACAGTGAAAAGCTCCTACAATGAGCAGTTCTTC. This sequence encodes CASSTGTVKSSYNEQFF.

This clonotype has at least ten counts. This chain uses TRBV7-2 with TRBJ2-3; 8 bases line up with TRBD2. The length of the CDR3 is 14 residues. Trimming took 5 bases from V and 5 from J; bases not matched to a gene: 6. Germline V CDR1 and CDR2: SGHTA, FQGNSA. The CDR3 region has the DNA TGTGCCAGCAGCCAAACTAGCGGACAAGATACGCAGTATTTT. Its translation is CASSQTSGQDTQYF. Using reference TRBV7-2 and TRBJ2-3 for the parts outside the CDR3, the full variable domain is GAGVSQSPSNKVTEKGKDVELRCDPISGHTALYWYRQSLGQGLEFLIYFQGNSAPDKSGLPSDRFSAERTGGSVSTLTIQRTQQEDSAVYLCASSQTSGQDTQYFGPGTRLTVL.

This clonotype has a count of ten or more. This chain joins TRBV7-2 and TRBJ1-5, with D perhaps TRBD1 (5 bases). Germline V gene sequence: CDR1 SGHTA, CDR2 FQGNSA. The CDR3 length is 14 residues. V dropped 1 base and J dropped 4 bases, with 8 bases sitting between them. This chain's CDR3 is CASSLGGWNQPQHF. For the CDR3, the DNA is TGTGCCAGCAGCTTAGGGGGCTGGAATCAGCCCCAGCATTTT.

This rearrangement joins TRBV11-2 to TRBJ2-5; maybe TRBD2 (7 bases). The CDR3 extends over 15 amino acids. V lost 3 bases to trimming and J lost 5 bases, with 16 bases between them. Germline V gene sequence: CDR1 SGHAT, CDR2 FQNNGV. The chain's CDR3 is CASSLGRGPKETQYF. CDR3 DNA sequence: TGTGCCAGCAGCTTGGGGCGGGGGCCAAAGGAGACCCAGTACTTC.

At least ten counts were recorded for this clonotype. The chain has TRBV7-2 and TRBJ2-5; 8 bases map to TRBD2. The CDR3 has 13 residues. The V and J ends lost 8 bases and 3 bases, in that order; junction bases with no gene match: 5. Germline CDR1 is SGHTA and CDR2 is FQGNSA. For the CDR3, the DNA is TGTGCCAGCTCTCGAGCGGGGGAAGAGACCCAGTACTTC. It encodes CASSRAGEETQYF.

V and J are TRBV19 and TRBJ2-1, with TRBD2 identical over 8 bases. The CDR3 is 14 amino acids. The germline V gene has CDR1 LNHDA and CDR2 SQIVND (reference sequence). Losses at the gene ends were 5 bases for V and 8 bases for J; bases not matched to a gene: 8. CDR3 sequence: CASSPRPSGYEQFF. DNA of the CDR3: TGTGCCAGTAGTCCCCGCCCTAGCGGGTATGAGCAGTTCTTC.

This rearrangement joins TRBV4-1 to TRBJ1-5; D call uncertain. Per germline, CDR1 MGHRA and CDR2 YSYEKL. V dropped 6 bases and J dropped 5 bases, with 20 bases sitting between them. The CDR3 has 16 amino acids. The CDR3 reads CASRAGYGSLDQPQHF. CDR3 sequence (DNA): TGCGCCAGCAGGGCGGGATACGGGTCCCTAGATCAGCCCCAGCATTTT.

The chain carries TRBV20-1 and TRBJ1-2; D unresolved. Trimming stripped 1 base from V and 2 bases from J, with 11 bases between. The CDR3 is made up of 14 amino acids. Germline V CDR1 and CDR2: DFQATT, SNEGSKA (reference sequence). CDR3 region: CSARVRKRNYGYTF. The CDR3 DNA reads TGCAGTGCTAGAGTCCGGAAGAGGAACTATGGCTACACCTTC.

In this sample, this clonotype turned up a few times. This sequence joins TRBV6-5 and TRBJ2-6; 7 nucleotides line up with TRBD1. Germline CDR1 MNHEY, CDR2 SVGAGI. The CDR3 runs 17 residues. V was pared by 6 bases and J by 1 base, with 9 bases of the junction left unmatched. The CDR3 DNA sequence: TGTGCCAGCAGGCCGACAGGGACCCCGTCTGGGGCCAACGTCCTGACTTTC. Its protein is CASRPTGTPSGANVLTF.